This T cell receptor (beta chain) appears in the sequencing data of a study of cytomegalovirus exposure and HLA in healthy donors (dated by TCRdb to the late 2010s). Regarding the research as a whole: In an earlier analysis of roughly 500 of the donors, less than 350 Gb of sequence data and approximately 100 million unique TCR beta sequences from 150 million to 200 million T cells were reported. In an earlier analysis of 587 of the donors, high-throughput TCR beta sequencing was used to judge whether each TCR beta V gene segment behaved as functional or pseudogenic. Among 300 to 500 genotyped donors of the cohort, an average of around 220,000 unique TCR beta nucleotide sequences was sequenced per donor, of which approximately 18% were non-productive. Four or five DR-DQ haplotypes were handled as single units for association and clustering, since linkage in the cohort was strong. The study profiled the T cell repertoires of under 700 subjects by immunosequencing and related them to cytomegalovirus serostatus. All discovery cohort repertoires had been generated on a single sequencing platform. Both class I and class II loci were covered by HLA typing, at four-digit resolution. A later genetic analysis used genome-wide SNP genotypes for 398 of the 666 donors, treating that subset as a discovery cohort. The study aimed to test whether cataloging public T cell receptors could reveal signatures of past pathogen exposure. Among the approximately 400 genotyped donors, around 81% belonged to the genetic ancestry cluster associated with self-reported Caucasian donors. The study combined high-throughput TCR immunosequencing, statistical association of individual TCRs with disease status, and machine learning to predict cytomegalovirus infection status. A separate validation cohort of about 110 different subjects was used in addition to the 666-subject first cohort. Donor age, sex, ethnicity and CMV serostatus were compiled alongside the repertoire data. The number of typed donors differed by locus: about 629-630 for A, B, C, DRB1 and DQB1; 500 to 550 for DQA1; some 610 for DPA1; and about 450 for DPB1. To study patterns of TCR occurrence, a later analysis re-analyzed previously published TCR beta repertoires from around 670 donors and added high-resolution HLA genotyping. An early release that covered fewer than 750 HLA-typed donors contained approximately 300 gigabases of sequencing data and about 93 million unique TCR sequences. Rather than using new phenotypic data, the later analysis identified candidate immune exposures from TCR beta sequences and from how often those sequences occurred across donors. What the work shows at the level of the full study, not this receptor alone: Linkage disequilibrium might explain the correlated functional status among segregating V segments, but an unknown experimental factor could not be ruled out. The cohort was sequenced for TCR beta chains only, and without alpha or paired-chain data the features that could be detected were limited. Because the 87-base-pair reads could not distinguish some IMGT-functional V segments, including TRBV6-2 and TRBV6-3, those segments were excluded. Across donors, most TCR sequences were observed very rarely, whereas some public TCRs were present in many individuals. An earlier analysis of 587 of the donors showed that most TCR beta V segments appeared in productive rearrangements either about 87% or about 30% of the time, which broadly matched IMGT annotations. In a later genetic analysis, fewer N-insertions in productive TCRs were reported among donors in an Asian-associated ancestry cluster than the approximately 710-donor mean. Assigning TCR associations to individual alleles was difficult when HLA alleles, especially DR and DQ, strongly co-occurred. Because counts were too low, 15 to 20 rarely observed V segments, including chromosome 9 orphons, were left out of the earlier analysis of approximately 580 of the donors. A further reported finding was that TCR beta sequences accurately predicted the HLA-A and HLA-B alleles for most subjects in the first cohort. Sequencing depth was assumed to be roughly uniform across donors in the presence/absence analyses, though that assumption may not hold. Because HLA typing was unavailable for some donors at each locus, only the typed subset was used in association tests. A later analysis found that TCR association rates varied across HLA loci, with DRB1 alleles showing the most associated TCRs and HLA-C alleles the fewest. V-gene and J-gene trimming of TCR beta chains was associated with a missense DCLRE1C variant in a later genetic analysis, and the association was replicated in an independent cohort. In a later analysis, most CMV-associated TCR beta chains were found to appear HLA-restricted, with HLA associations seemingly driven largely by CMV exposure. It was suggested by the authors that the approach could potentially be generalized to other disease states and immunological phenotypes. The sequencing pipeline was judged likely to have produced a cluster of highly shared sequence variants as a technical artifact. Cytomegalovirus status was reported to be diagnosed by the classifier with high specificity and sensitivity in both the original and validation cohorts. In a later analysis, several top co-occurrence clusters were reported to appear linked to parvovirus B19, influenza, CMV and Epstein-Barr virus. Three of the identified cytomegalovirus-associated TCR beta chains were confirmed in vitro to be specific for cytomegalovirus antigens. The study listed approximately 160 TCR beta chains as associated with cytomegalovirus. The only immune exposure information available for the cohort was CMV serostatus. In a later analysis, 15,000 to 20,000 TCR beta sequences were associated with specific HLA alleles at a false discovery rate of 0.05. In a later analysis, HLA-associated TCR beta chains were found to be more clonally expanded and to have lower generation probabilities than equally common non-associated chains.

In this sample, this clone turned up a few times. Its antigen is currently not known. There are no base qualities to consult, and no much larger clone falls within one base. The cohort comprised some 700 healthy bone marrow donors. At the time of sampling, every cohort member was nominally healthy, though immune exposures that went unrecorded were likely present. The donor was CMV seronegative and belonged to the group of more than 300 seronegative cohort members. Every donor gave a peripheral blood sample, and the peripheral blood mononuclear cells from that sample were used for TCR beta sequencing. Genomic DNA extraction from the blood cell samples was performed with the Qiagen DNeasy Blood Extraction Kit. Library prep was done by the immunoSEQ multiplex PCR assay. A mixture of 60 forward primers for TCR Vbeta segments and 13 reverse primers for TCR Jbeta segments was used in the multiplex PCR. A multiplex PCR assay on genomic DNA amplified the CDR3 region of rearranged TCR beta genes. The amplified TCR beta libraries were sequenced on the Illumina HiSeq System as 87-base-pair reads. As for the original processing: A later analysis counted tens of millions of unique TCR beta chains across the 500 to 850 repertoires, and 9 million to 14 million of these chains were shared by at least two donors. A nearest-neighbor algorithm error-corrected the raw reads and collapsed the reads into unique sequences, merging closely related sequences to remove PCR and sequencing errors. To assign V, D and J gene segments, CDR3 sequences were aligned to IMGT reference sequences. For a sequence to be retained, a match of at least six nucleotides to both a V gene segment and a J gene segment was required. A rearrangement counted as productive if the CDR3 had no stop codons and remained in frame with V and J, and every other rearrangement counted as non-productive. Following IMGT convention, CDR3 was defined as the stretch from the second conserved V-encoded cysteine up to the conserved J-encoded phenylalanine. Sequences without an unambiguous match to a single V gene segment were excluded from the earlier analysis of a few hundred of the donors. In an earlier analysis of a few hundred of the donors, a V segment was called functional when productive rearrangements were above 56.7%, and segregating when the standard deviation between donors exceeded 5%. To diagnose cytomegalovirus status from the catalog of TCR beta chain sequences, a statistical classification framework was built. A later analysis assigned V and J genes by comparing TCR nucleotide sequences with IMGT/GENE-DB human TR gene sequences. The TCRdist pipeline was used in a later analysis to assign CDR3 sequences and most-parsimonious VDJ recombination scenarios. A later analysis defined each TCR beta chain by its CDR3 amino acid sequence plus V-gene family, and excluded reads lacking a unique V-gene family. A later analysis removed 592 highly shared, low-generation-probability nucleotide sequences to deal with suspected cross-contamination and a sequencing artifact. In a later analysis, a clonal expansion index for each public chain was calculated from normalized within-repertoire ranks of inferred template counts. In a later analysis, generation probabilities were computed using a VDJ recombination model fitted to out-of-frame rearrangements, and the results were checked against IGoR. Hypergeometric tests were used in a later analysis to score TCR-TCR, TCR-HLA and TCR-CMV co-occurrence, with a repertoire-size bias correction applied to the TCR pairs. In a later analysis, false discovery rates were estimated by permuting HLA or CMV assignments 20 times. In a later analysis, co-occurring TCRs were grouped using DBSCAN, with TCRdist sequence similarity added in when clustering inside HLA-allele-positive subsets. For co-occurrence clustering, repertoires with fewer than 30,000 or more than 120,000 public chains were excluded, along with five or six repertoires with anomalous nucleotide sharing. Sourced from immuneACCESS, this table was stored by TCRdb with only in-frame sequences that have V and J called. A share of the clones is absent; for the studies checked, an unresolved V gene accounts for under half, and the remainder has no known explanation. That table supplies the V and J calls and clone size; D and trimming were determined from the DNA. This sample has about 120,000 clones in its table, and roughly 9.9% of those were observed once. The ten top clones hold less than 4% of the sample.

CDR3 length: 16 amino acids, cysteine to phenylalanine. Only the CDR3 DNA stays, 48 bases, in frame from base 1. In the germline V gene, CDR1 corresponds to LGHNA and CDR2 to YNFKEQ. V loses 0 bases of germline sequence and J loses 7 bases, and the interval between the two ends is 16 bases. The chain was built from TRBV4-2 and TRBJ1-5; perhaps TRBD1 is the D gene, with 6 bases matching. Sequenced input: PBMCs. The sequence derives from a man in his thirties or forties in good health and CMV-seronegative. The CDR3 sequence is CASSQEAGGGTQPQHF. The DNA sequence reads TGTGCCAGCAGCCAAGAGGCAGGTGGGGGCACCCAGCCCCAGCATTTT.